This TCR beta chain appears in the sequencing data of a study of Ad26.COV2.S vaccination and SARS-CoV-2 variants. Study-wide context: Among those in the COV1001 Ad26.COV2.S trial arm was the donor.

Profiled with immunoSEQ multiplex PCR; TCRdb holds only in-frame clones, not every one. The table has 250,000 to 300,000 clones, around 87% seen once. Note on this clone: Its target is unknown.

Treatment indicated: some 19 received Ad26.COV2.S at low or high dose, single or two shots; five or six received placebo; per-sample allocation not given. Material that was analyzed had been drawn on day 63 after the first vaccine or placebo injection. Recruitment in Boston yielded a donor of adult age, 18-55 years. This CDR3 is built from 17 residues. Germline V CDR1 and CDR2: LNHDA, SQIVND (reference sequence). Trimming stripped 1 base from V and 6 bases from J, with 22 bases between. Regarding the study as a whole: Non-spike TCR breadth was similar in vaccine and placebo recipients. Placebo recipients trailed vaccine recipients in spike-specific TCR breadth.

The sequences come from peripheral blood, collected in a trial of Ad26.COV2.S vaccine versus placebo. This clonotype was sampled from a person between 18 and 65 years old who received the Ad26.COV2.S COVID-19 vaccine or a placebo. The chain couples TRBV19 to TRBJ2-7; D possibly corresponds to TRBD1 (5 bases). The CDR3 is CASSIVAWRQGNGEQYF. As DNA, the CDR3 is TGTGCCAGTAGTATAGTGGCGTGGCGGCAGGGAAATGGCGAGCAGTACTTC.